This entry is about one T cell receptor (beta chain). Its specificity is unknown. Using immunoSEQ multiplex PCR, the repertoire was profiled, and TCRdb retains in-frame clones only, with some absent. The table has fewer than 7,500 clones, around 70% seen once. H&E slides confirmed each diagnosis, reviewed by two pathologists independently. The entry originates in a study of immune evolution from preneoplasia to lung adenocarcinoma. Study-wide results and limits: Later-stage lesions seemingly showed higher T cell density and diversity than normal lung. T cell clonality was higher in KRAS-mutant than EGFR-mutant or wild-type nodules. Top clone frequencies peaked in normal lung, apparently declining through invasive adenocarcinoma.

Sequenced material: FFPE lung adenocarcinoma in situ tissue. The sequence derives from a donor of 70 years or more with lung adenocarcinoma.

The chain's CDR3 is CASSWTGVNEQYF. The DNA for the CDR3 is TGTGCCAGCAGCTGGACCGGGGTTAACGAGCAGTACTTC. The chain carries TRBV11-2 and TRBJ2-7; TRBD2 is a possible D gene (5 bases). Germline values: CDR1 SGHAT, CDR2 FQNNGV. The V end was cut by 4 bases, the J end by 5 bases, with 12 bases between. This CDR3 spans 13 amino acids. The variable domain in full, completed from reference TRBV11-2 and TRBJ2-7, reads EAGVAQSPRYKIIEKRQSVAFWCNPISGHATLYWYQQILGQGPKLLIQFQNNGVVDDSQLPKDRFSAERLKGVDSTLKIQPAKLEDSAVYLCASSWTGVNEQYFGPGTRLTVT.